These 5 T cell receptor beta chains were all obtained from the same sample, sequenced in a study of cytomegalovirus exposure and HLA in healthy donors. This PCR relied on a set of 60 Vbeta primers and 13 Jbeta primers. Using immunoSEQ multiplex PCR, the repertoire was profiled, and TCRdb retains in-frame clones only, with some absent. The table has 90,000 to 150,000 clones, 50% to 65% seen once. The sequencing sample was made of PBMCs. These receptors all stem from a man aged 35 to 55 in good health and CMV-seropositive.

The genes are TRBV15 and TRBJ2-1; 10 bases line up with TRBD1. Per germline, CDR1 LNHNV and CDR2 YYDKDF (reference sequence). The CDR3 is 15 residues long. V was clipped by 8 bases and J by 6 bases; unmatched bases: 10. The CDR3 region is CATDPGQGISNEQFF. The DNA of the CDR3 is TGTGCCACCGATCCGGGACAGGGGATAAGCAATGAGCAGTTCTTC.

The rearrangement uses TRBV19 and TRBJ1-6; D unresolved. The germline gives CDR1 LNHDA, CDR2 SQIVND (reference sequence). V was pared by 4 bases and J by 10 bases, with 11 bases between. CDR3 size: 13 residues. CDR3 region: CASSTLAESPLHF. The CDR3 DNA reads TGTGCCAGTAGTACTCTTGCGGAGTCACCCCTCCACTTT.

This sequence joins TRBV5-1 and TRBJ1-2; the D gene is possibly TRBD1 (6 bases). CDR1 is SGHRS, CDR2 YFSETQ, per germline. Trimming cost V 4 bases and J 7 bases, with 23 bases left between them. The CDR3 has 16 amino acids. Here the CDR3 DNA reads TGCGCCAGCAGCCCTACCCTACAGGGAATCCAAGGTGGCTACACCTTC. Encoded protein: CASSPTLQGIQGGYTF.

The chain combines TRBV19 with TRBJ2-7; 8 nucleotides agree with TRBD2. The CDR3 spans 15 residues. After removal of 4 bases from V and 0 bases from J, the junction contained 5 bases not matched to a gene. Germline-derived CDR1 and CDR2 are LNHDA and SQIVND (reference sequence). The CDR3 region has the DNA TGTGCCAGTAGTACTAGCGGGCGGAGCTCCTACGAGCAGTACTTC. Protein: CASSTSGRSSYEQYF.

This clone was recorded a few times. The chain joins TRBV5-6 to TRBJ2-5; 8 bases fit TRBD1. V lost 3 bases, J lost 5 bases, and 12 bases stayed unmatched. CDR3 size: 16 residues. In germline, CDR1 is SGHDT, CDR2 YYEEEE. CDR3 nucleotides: TGTGCCAGCAGCTCCTCAGGGGGCTCAGTGGGGGAGACCCAGTACTTC. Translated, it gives CASSSSGGSVGETQYF.